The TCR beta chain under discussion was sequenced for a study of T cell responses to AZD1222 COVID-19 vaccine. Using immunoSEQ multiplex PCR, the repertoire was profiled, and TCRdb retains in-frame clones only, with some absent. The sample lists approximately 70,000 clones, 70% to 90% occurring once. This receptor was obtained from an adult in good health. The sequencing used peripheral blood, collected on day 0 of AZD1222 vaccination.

As DNA, the CDR3 is TGTGCCAGCAGCTCAGGTGGTTTACAGCAGTACTTC. Residues: CASSSGGLQQYF. The chain employs TRBV7-2 and TRBJ2-7; no clear D gene. This CDR3 contains 12 residues. Germline V gene lookup returns CDR1 SGHTA and CDR2 FQGNSA. The V end lost 4 bases, the J end lost 8 bases, and 12 bases lay between the germline ends.